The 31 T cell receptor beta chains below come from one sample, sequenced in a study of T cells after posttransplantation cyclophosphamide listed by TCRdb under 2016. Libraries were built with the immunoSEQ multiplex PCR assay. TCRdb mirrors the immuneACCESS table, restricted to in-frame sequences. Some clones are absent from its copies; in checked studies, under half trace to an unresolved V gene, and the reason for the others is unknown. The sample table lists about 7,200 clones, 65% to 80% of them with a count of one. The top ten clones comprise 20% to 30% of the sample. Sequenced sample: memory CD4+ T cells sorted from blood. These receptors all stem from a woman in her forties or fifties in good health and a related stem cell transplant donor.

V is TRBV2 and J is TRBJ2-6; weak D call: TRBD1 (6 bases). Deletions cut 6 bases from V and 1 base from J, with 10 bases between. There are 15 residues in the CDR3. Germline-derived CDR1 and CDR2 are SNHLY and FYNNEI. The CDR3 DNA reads TGTGCCAGCAGCCCCCAGGGGTCTGGGGCCAACGTCCTGACTTTC. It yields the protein CASSPQGSGANVLTF.

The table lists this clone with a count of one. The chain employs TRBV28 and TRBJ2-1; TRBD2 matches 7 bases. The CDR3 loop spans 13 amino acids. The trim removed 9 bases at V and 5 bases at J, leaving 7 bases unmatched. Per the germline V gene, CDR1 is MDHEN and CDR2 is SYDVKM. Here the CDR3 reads CASRAGSHNEQFF. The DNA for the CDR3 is TGTGCCAGTAGAGCGGGAAGTCACAATGAGCAGTTCTTC.

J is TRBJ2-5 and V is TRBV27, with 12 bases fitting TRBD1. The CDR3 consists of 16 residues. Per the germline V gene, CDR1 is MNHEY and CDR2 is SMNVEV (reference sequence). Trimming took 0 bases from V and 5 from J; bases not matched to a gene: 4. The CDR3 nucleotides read TGTGCCAGCAGTTTATCGGGACAGGGGGCGCGGGAGACCCAGTACTTC. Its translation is CASSLSGQGARETQYF.

CDR3 bases: TGTGCCAGCAGCTTAAACAGGGCCTACGAGCAGTACTTC. It yields the protein CASSLNRAYEQYF. The rearrangement uses TRBV7-2 and TRBJ2-7; TRBD1 is a possible D gene (6 bases). The CDR3 runs 13 residues. Germline V gives CDR1 SGHTA, CDR2 FQGNSA. V lost 2 bases and J 2 bases, leaving 7 bases between the germline ends.

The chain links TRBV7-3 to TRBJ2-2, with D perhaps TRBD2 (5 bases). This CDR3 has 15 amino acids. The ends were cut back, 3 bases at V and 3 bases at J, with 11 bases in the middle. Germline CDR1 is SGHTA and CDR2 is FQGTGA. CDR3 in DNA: TGTGCCAGCAGCTTGGCGGGCCTGGACACCGGGGAGCTGTTTTTT. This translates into CASSLAGLDTGELFF.

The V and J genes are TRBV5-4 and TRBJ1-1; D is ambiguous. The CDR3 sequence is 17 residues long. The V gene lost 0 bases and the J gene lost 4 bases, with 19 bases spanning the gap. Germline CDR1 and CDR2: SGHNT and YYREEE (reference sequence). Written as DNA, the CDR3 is TGTGCCAGCAGCTTGGGGCGGACGGAGACTAAGAGCACTGAAGCTTTCTTT. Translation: CASSLGRTETKSTEAFF. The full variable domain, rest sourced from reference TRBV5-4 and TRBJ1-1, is ETGVTQSPTHLIKTRGQQVTLRCSSQSGHNTVSWYQQALGQGPQFIFQYYREEENGRGNFPPRFSGLQFPNYSSELNVNALELDDSALYLCASSLGRTETKSTEAFFGQGTRLTVV.

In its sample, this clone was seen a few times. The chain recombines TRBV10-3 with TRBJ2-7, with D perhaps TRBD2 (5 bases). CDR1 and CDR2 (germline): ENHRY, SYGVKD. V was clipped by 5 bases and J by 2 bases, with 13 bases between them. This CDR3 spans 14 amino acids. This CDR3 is CAISPRTGTYEQYF. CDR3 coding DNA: TGTGCCATCAGTCCTAGGACTGGAACCTACGAGCAGTACTTC.

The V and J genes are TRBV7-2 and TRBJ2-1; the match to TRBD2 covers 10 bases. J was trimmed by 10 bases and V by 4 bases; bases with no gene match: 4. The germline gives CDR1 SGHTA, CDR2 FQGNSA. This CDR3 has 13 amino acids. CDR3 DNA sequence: TGTGCCAGCAGCTCCATACTAGCGGGAGAGCAGTTCTTC. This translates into CASSSILAGEQFF.

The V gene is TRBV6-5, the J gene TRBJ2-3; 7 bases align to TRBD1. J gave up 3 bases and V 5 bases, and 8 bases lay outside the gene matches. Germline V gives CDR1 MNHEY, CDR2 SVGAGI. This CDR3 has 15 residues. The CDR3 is CASSPRQGVTDTQYF. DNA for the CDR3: TGTGCCAGCAGTCCCAGACAGGGTGTGACAGATACGCAGTATTTT.

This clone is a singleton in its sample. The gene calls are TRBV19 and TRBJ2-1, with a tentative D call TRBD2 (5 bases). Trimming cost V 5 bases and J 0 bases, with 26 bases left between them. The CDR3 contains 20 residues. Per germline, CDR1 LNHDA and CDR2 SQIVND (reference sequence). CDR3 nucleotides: TGTGCCAGTAGTTCACGCCCCCTCAGGTGGAGCGGTAGCTCCTACAATGAGCAGTTCTTC. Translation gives CASSSRPLRWSGSSYNEQFF.

The CDR3 is CATSTVLASRDRAPYRADTQYF. The DNA of the CDR3 is TGTGCCACCAGCACAGTTCTAGCGTCCCGGGACAGGGCCCCCTATAGAGCAGATACGCAGTATTTT. The V call is TRBV15, the J call TRBJ2-3; 9 bases map to TRBD1. Germline V CDR1 and CDR2: LNHNV, YYDKDF (reference sequence). The CDR3 has 22 amino acids. The V and J ends lost 4 bases and 4 bases, in that order; junction bases with no gene match: 27.

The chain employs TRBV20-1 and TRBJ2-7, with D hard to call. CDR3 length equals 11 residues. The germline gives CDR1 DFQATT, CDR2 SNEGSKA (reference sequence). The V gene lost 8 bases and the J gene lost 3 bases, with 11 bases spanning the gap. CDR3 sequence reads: CSPDTSYEQYF. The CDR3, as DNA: TGCAGTCCTGACACCAGCTACGAGCAGTACTTC.

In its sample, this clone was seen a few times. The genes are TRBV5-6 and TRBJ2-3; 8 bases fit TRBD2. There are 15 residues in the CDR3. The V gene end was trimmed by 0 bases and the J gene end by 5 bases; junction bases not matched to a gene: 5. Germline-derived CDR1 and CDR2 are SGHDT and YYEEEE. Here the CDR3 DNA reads TGTGCCAGCAGCTTGGCAGCGGGAGAGGGAGATACGCAGTATTTT. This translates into CASSLAAGEGDTQYF.

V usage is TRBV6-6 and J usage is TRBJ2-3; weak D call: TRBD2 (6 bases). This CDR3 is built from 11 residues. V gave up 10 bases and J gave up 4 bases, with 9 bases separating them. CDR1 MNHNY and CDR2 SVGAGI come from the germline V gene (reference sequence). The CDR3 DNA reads TGTGCCAACGGAGGGGCAGATACGCAGTATTTT. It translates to CANGGADTQYF.

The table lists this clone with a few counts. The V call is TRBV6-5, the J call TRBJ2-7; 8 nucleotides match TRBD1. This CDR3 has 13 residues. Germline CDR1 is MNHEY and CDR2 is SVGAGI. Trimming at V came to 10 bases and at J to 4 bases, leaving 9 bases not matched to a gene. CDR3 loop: CATKDRAGYEQYF. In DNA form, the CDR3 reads TGTGCCACCAAGGACAGGGCGGGTTACGAGCAGTACTTC.

The CDR3 loop is CATRQGLETQYF. The CDR3 DNA follows: TGTGCCACCAGACAGGGTTTGGAGACCCAGTACTTC. V usage is TRBV10-3 and J usage is TRBJ2-7; 7 bases match TRBD1. The DNA end is more similar to TRBJ2-5, so the J call may be wrong. The CDR3 is made up of 12 amino acids. Germline CDR1 and CDR2: ENHRY and SYGVKD.

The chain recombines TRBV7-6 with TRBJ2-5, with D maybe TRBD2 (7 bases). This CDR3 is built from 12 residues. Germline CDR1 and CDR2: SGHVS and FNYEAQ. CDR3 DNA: TGTGGGGCGGGGGCACTCCAAGAGACCCAGTACTTC. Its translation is CGAGALQETQYF. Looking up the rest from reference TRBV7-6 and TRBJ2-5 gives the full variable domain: GAGVSQSPRYKVTKRGQDVALRCDPISGHVSLYWYRQALGQGPEFLTYFNYEAQQDKSGLPNDRFSAERPEGSISTLTIQRTEQRDSAMYRCGAGALQETQYFGPGTRLLVL.

CDR3: CASSPPTVSSTDTQYF. The CDR3 DNA sequence: TGCGCCAGCAGCCCCCCGACAGTATCTAGCACAGATACGCAGTATTTT. The gene calls are TRBV5-1 and TRBJ2-3, with a weak D call TRBD1 (5 bases). V lost 4 bases and J 0 bases, leaving 15 bases between the germline ends. This CDR3 has 16 amino acids. Germline CDR1 and CDR2: SGHRS and YFSETQ.

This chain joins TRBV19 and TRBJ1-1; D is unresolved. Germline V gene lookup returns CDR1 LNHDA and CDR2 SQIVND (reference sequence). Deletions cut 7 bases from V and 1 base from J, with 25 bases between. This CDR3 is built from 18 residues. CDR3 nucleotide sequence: TGTGCCAGTACCAATGGAGGGAAAATGAGGAGAAGGAACACTGAAGCTTTCTTT. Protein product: CASTNGGKMRRRNTEAFF.

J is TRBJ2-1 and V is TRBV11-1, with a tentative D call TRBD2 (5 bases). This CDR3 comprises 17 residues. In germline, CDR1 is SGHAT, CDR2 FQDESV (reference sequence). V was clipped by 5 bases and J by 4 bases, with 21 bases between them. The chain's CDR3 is CASSAPDYGWVYNEQFF. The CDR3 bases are TGTGCCAGCAGCGCCCCTGACTATGGGTGGGTTTACAATGAGCAGTTCTTC.

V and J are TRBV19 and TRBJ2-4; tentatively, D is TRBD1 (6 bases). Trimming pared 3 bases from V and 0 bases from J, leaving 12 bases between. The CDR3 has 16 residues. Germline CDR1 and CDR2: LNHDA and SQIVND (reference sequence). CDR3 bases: TGTGCCAGTAGTATTGGGGGCCAGCAAGCCAAAAACATTCAGTACTTC. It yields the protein CASSIGGQQAKNIQYF.

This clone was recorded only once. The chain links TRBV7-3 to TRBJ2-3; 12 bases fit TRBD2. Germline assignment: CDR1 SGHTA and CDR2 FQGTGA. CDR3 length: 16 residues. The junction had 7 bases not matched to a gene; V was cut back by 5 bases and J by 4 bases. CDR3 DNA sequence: TGTGCCAGCAGCACCAGACTAGCGGGAGTCTCAGATACGCAGTATTTT. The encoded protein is CASSTRLAGVSDTQYF.

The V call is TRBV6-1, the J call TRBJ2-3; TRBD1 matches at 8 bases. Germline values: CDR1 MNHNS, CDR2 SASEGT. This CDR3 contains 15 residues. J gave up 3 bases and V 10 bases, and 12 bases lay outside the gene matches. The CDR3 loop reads CAIEQGGRETDTQYF. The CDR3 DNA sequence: TGTGCCATAGAACAGGGGGGCAGAGAAACAGATACGCAGTATTTT.

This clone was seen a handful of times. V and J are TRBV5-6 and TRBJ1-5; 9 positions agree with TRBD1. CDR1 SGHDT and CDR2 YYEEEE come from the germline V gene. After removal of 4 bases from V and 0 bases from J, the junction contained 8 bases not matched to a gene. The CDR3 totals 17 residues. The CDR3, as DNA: TGTGCCAGCAGCACTGACAGGGGGTGGAATAGCAATCAGCCCCAGCATTTT. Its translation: CASSTDRGWNSNQPQHF. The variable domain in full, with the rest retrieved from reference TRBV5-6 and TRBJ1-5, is DAGVTQSPTHLIKTRGQQVTLRCSPKSGHDTVSWYQQALGQGPQFIFQYYEEEERQRGNFPDRFSGHQFPNYSSELNVNALLLGDSALYLCASSTDRGWNSNQPQHFGDGTRLSIL.

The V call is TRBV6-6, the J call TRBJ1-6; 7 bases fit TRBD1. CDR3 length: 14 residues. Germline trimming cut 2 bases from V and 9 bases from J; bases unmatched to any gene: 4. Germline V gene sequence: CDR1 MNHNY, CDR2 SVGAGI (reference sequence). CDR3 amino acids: CASSYTGDSSPLHF. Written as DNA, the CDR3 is TGTGCCAGCAGTTACACCGGGGACAGTTCACCCCTCCACTTT.

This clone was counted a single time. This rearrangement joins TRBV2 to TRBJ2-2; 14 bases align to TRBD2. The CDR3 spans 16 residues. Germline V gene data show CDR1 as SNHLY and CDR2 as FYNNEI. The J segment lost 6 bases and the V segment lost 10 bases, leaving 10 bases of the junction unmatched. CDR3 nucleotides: TGTGCCACCATGAGCCGACTAGCGGGAGGGTCCGGGGAGCTGTTTTTT. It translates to CATMSRLAGGSGELFF.

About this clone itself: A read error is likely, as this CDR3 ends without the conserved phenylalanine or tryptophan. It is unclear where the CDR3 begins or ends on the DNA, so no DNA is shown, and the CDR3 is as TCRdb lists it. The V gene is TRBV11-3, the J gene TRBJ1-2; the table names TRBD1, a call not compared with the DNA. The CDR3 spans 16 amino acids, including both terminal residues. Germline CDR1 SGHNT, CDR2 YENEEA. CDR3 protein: CASSSLRFRGKAGPNP.

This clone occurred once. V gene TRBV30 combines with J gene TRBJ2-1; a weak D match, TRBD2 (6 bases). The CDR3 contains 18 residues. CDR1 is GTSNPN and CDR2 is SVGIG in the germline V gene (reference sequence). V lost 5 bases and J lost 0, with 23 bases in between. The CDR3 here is CAWGTGTLRRRSYNEQFF. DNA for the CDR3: TGTGCCTGGGGAACCGGGACTCTAAGGAGGCGCTCCTACAATGAGCAGTTCTTC.

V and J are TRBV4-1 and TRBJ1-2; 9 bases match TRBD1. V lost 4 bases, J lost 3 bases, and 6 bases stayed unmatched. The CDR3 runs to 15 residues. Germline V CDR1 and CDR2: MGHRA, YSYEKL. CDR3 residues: CASSRLDRGDYGYTF. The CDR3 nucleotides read TGCGCCAGCAGCCGCCTGGACAGGGGCGACTATGGCTACACCTTC.

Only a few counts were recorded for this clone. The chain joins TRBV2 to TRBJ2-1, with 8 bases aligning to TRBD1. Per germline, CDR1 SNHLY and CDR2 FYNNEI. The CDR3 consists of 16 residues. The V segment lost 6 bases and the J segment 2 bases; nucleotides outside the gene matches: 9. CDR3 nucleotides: TGTGCCAGCAGGACCTTAGACAGGGGAACCTACAATGAGCAGTTCTTC. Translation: CASRTLDRGTYNEQFF.

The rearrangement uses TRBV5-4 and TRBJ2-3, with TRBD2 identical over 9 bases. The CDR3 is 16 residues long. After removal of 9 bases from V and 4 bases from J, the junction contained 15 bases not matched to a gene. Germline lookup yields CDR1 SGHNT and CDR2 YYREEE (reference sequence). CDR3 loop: CAIPGGRAWSADTQYF. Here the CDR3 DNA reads TGTGCCATCCCAGGCGGGAGGGCCTGGAGCGCAGATACGCAGTATTTT.